One and the same sample provided the 29 T cell receptor beta chains below, sequenced in a study of blood T cell repertoires in COVID-19. Assay used: immunoSEQ multiplex PCR; TCRdb lists only in-frame clones, some missing. This table holds under 400,000 clones, approximately 87% found once. The sample consisted of PBMCs or T cells enriched from blood (not recorded which). The source is a man aged 35-49 years in a cohort exposed to, infected with or recovered from COVID-19 (not recorded which).

The J gene is TRBJ2-7, the V gene TRBV7-2; no clear D. Germline V CDR1 and CDR2: SGHTA, FQGNSA. V gave up 1 base and J gave up 0 bases, with 7 bases separating them. This CDR3 region has 14 residues. This chain's CDR3 is CASSLVFSSYEQYF. CDR3 DNA sequence: TGTGCCAGCAGCTTAGTCTTTAGCTCCTACGAGCAGTACTTC.

CDR3 DNA sequence: TGTGCCAGCAGCCAAGGTGGGGGGGAACTGGGCTATGGCTACACCTTC. Translated: CASSQGGGELGYGYTF. The V call is TRBV3-1 (or the pseudogene TRBV3-2), the J call TRBJ1-2; perhaps TRBD1 as D (5 bases). This CDR3 spans 16 amino acids. The germline V gene encodes CDR1 LGHDT and CDR2 YNNKEL (reference sequence). V lost 1 base, J lost 4 bases, and 16 bases lay in between.

The chain joins TRBV5-4 to TRBJ1-2; D possibly corresponds to TRBD1 (5 bases). Germline V gene lookup returns CDR1 SGHNT and CDR2 YYREEE (reference sequence). CDR3 length equals 14 residues. V gave up 2 bases and J gave up 4 bases, with 12 bases separating them. Written as DNA, the CDR3 is TGTGCCAGCAGCTTCGGCAGGGATATCTATGGCTACACCTTC. As protein: CASSFGRDIYGYTF.

The J gene is TRBJ1-1, the V gene TRBV27; TRBD1 matches 9 bases. Germline CDR1 reads MNHEY; CDR2 reads SMNVEV (reference sequence). V gave up 2 bases and J gave up 2 bases; unmatched junction bases: 9. The CDR3 is 17 residues long. The CDR3 region has the DNA TGTGCCAGCAGTTTACGGTCCCGGGACAGGGAAAACACTGAAGCTTTCTTT. Its translation: CASSLRSRDRENTEAFF.

This rearrangement joins TRBV7-9 to TRBJ2-2; D gene ambiguous. The CDR3 runs to 12 residues. CDR1 is SEHNR, CDR2 FQNEAQ, per germline (reference sequence). V gave up 5 bases and J gave up 8 bases, with 9 bases separating them. The CDR3: CASSQSTGELFF. CDR3 DNA sequence: TGTGCCAGCAGCCAATCTACGGGGGAGCTGTTTTTT.

This rearrangement joins TRBV6-5 to TRBJ1-5; no firm D call. Germline values: CDR1 MNHEY, CDR2 SVGAGI. V was pared by 3 bases and J by 6 bases, with 12 bases between. The CDR3 spans 14 residues. CDR3 in amino acids: CASSYLQEGQPQHF. The DNA for the CDR3 is TGTGCCAGCAGTTATCTGCAGGAGGGTCAGCCCCAGCATTTT.

The chain joins TRBV27 to TRBJ1-5; no reliable D call. The length of the CDR3 is 15 residues. V lost 3 bases and J 0 bases, leaving 9 bases between the germline ends. The germline gives CDR1 MNHEY, CDR2 SMNVEV (reference sequence). The DNA for the CDR3 is TGTGCCAGCAGTTTTAACAGTGATAGCAATCAGCCCCAGCATTTT. Translating it yields CASSFNSDSNQPQHF.

The chain uses TRBV2 and TRBJ1-4; 8 bases are shared with TRBD1. CDR1 is SNHLY and CDR2 is FYNNEI in the germline V gene. V lost 6 bases, J lost 3 bases, and 3 bases stayed unmatched. This CDR3 region has 14 residues. The CDR3 is CASSPGGANEKLFF. The CDR3 DNA reads as TGTGCCAGCAGCCCAGGGGGCGCTAATGAAAAACTGTTTTTT.

This chain connects TRBV5-1 to TRBJ2-5; TRBD1 aligns across 11 bases. The CDR3 contains 14 residues. V gave up 4 bases and J gave up 4 bases; unmatched junction bases: 3. Per the germline V gene, CDR1 is SGHRS and CDR2 is YFSETQ. CDR3 in amino acids: CASSPGQGGETQYF. The CDR3 bases are TGCGCCAGCAGCCCGGGACAGGGGGGAGAGACCCAGTACTTC.

This clone was seen more than once but under ten times. This chain uses TRBV15 with TRBJ2-2, with D possibly being TRBD1 (5 bases). This CDR3 has 14 residues. Looked up from germline, CDR1 is LNHNV and CDR2 is YYDKDF (reference sequence). With 2 bases removed from V and 6 bases from J, the gap between germline ends came to 10 bases. CDR3 residues: CATSRPQGAGELFF. The CDR3 DNA sequence: TGTGCCACCAGCAGACCCCAAGGGGCCGGGGAGCTGTTTTTT.

This clone was seen a handful of times. The gene calls are TRBV7-2 and TRBJ2-7; the match to TRBD2 covers 9 bases. Germline assignment: CDR1 SGHTA and CDR2 FQGNSA. This CDR3 contains 18 residues. Trimming cost V 5 bases and J 9 bases; bases outside gene matches: 23. CDR3 nucleotides: TGTGCCAGCAGCCCAACTGTGCTAGCGGGACCCGCTCGGTCTTCGCAGTACTTC. This codes for CASSPTVLAGPARSSQYF. The variable domain in full, with the rest retrieved from reference TRBV7-2 and TRBJ2-7, is GAGVSQSPSNKVTEKGKDVELRCDPISGHTALYWYRQSLGQGLEFLIYFQGNSAPDKSGLPSDRFSAERTGGSVSTLTIQRTQQEDSAVYLCASSPTVLAGPARSSQYFGPGTRLTVT.

The rearrangement joins TRBV24-1 to TRBJ2-2, with 11 positions matching TRBD1. V shed 2 bases, J shed 7 bases, and the junction held 2 bases outside the gene matches. Germline CDR1 is KGHDR and CDR2 is SFDVKD. The CDR3 covers 15 residues. The CDR3 region has the DNA TGTGCCACCAGTGATTCGGGACAGGGGGTCGGGGAGCTGTTTTTT. Its translation: CATSDSGQGVGELFF.

The chain combines TRBV5-1 with TRBJ2-3; TRBD2 aligns across 14 bases. The germline gives CDR1 SGHRS, CDR2 YFSETQ. The CDR3 consists of 17 residues. Trimming removed 5 bases from V and 1 base from J; junction bases left unmatched: 6. CDR3 DNA sequence: TGCGCCAGCAGTGGGACTAGCGGGAGACGTGGCACAGATACGCAGTATTTT. Amino acid sequence: CASSGTSGRRGTDTQYF.

This sequence joins TRBV19 and TRBJ2-7, with TRBD2 identical over 10 bases. Germline lookup yields CDR1 LNHDA and CDR2 SQIVND (reference sequence). CDR3 size: 15 residues. After removal of 2 bases from V and 7 bases from J, the junction contained 8 bases not matched to a gene. The CDR3 DNA reads as TGTGCCAGTAGTATAAGTCCCGGGACTAGCGCAGAGCAGTACTTC. This encodes CASSISPGTSAEQYF.

The CDR3 reads CASSTGMGAVSSYNEQFF. CDR3 nucleotide sequence: TGTGCCAGCAGCACGGGCATGGGGGCGGTAAGCTCCTACAATGAGCAGTTCTTC. The chain joins TRBV21-1 to TRBJ2-1; the table's TRBD1 call for D was not verified on the DNA. TRBV21-1 is a known pseudogene. The CDR3 sequence is 18 residues long.

The chain is built from TRBV9 and TRBJ2-6; 8 bases align to TRBD1. The CDR3 has 17 residues. In germline, CDR1 is SGDLS, CDR2 YYNGEE. J was trimmed by 1 base and V by 1 base; bases with no gene match: 4. This chain's CDR3 is CASSVQGADSGANVLTF. CDR3 nucleotides: TGTGCCAGCAGCGTACAGGGGGCGGATTCTGGGGCCAACGTCCTGACTTTC.

This chain joins TRBV20-1 and TRBJ1-1; no reliable D call. This CDR3 contains 11 residues. Germline V gives CDR1 DFQATT, CDR2 SNEGSKA (reference sequence). The V end lost 5 bases, the J end lost 1 base, and 5 bases lay between the germline ends. The CDR3 bases are TGCAGTGCTCCGGGGAACACTGAAGCTTTCTTT. Translation gives CSAPGNTEAFF.

As regards this clone: The identical CDR3 is also encoded by other nucleotide sequences in the sample. The chain has TRBV5-1 and TRBJ2-1; D is perhaps TRBD1 (5 bases). The V gene lost 1 base and the J gene lost 6 bases, with 8 bases spanning the gap. The V gene's germline CDR1 is SGHRS and CDR2 YFSETQ. There are 13 residues in the CDR3. CDR3 amino acids: CASSLSQGNEQFF. CDR3 nucleotides: TGCGCCAGCAGCTTGAGTCAGGGCAATGAGCAGTTCTTC.

The genes are TRBV4-1 and TRBJ1-1; 8 bases align to TRBD1. The length of the CDR3 is 16 residues. Germline V gives CDR1 MGHRA, CDR2 YSYEKL. With V trimmed by 2 bases and J by 2 bases, 7 bases remained unmatched. The CDR3 DNA follows: TGCGCCAGCAGCCAACGGGACAGGTTCCTTAACACTGAAGCTTTCTTT. Amino acid sequence: CASSQRDRFLNTEAFF.

This clone was counted between two and nine times. The chain recombines TRBV2 with TRBJ2-7; 8 nucleotides agree with TRBD1. The CDR3 is 14 residues long. Trimming took 7 bases from V and 2 from J; bases not matched to a gene: 7. Germline CDR1 SNHLY, CDR2 FYNNEI. CDR3 sequence: CASTTGAAPYEQYF. The CDR3 DNA sequence: TGTGCCAGCACGACAGGGGCAGCCCCCTACGAGCAGTACTTC.

The chain links TRBV3-1 (or the pseudogene TRBV3-2) to TRBJ2-7, with TRBD1 matching over 9 bases. From germline, CDR1 is LGHDT and CDR2 YNNKEL (reference sequence). This CDR3 spans 14 amino acids. The V segment lost 5 bases and the J segment 4 bases; nucleotides outside the gene matches: 6. CDR3 region: CASSNRDRVYEQYF. The CDR3 DNA is TGTGCCAGCAGCAACCGGGACAGGGTGTACGAGCAGTACTTC.

The J gene is TRBJ1-4, the V gene TRBV30; D not resolved. This CDR3 spans 15 amino acids. Trimming removed 3 bases from V and 4 bases from J, with 15 bases in between. CDR1 and CDR2 (germline): GTSNPN, SVGIG (reference sequence). In DNA, the CDR3 is TGTGCCTGGAGGGATCGGACGGACTTTAATGAAAAACTGTTTTTT. This translates into CAWRDRTDFNEKLFF.

This clone was counted a few times. V usage is TRBV27 and J usage is TRBJ1-5, with 7 nucleotides matching TRBD1. Germline V gene lookup returns CDR1 MNHEY and CDR2 SMNVEV (reference sequence). The CDR3 length is 15 residues. V lost 2 bases to trimming and J lost 5 bases; unmatched junction nucleotides: 6. The CDR3 is CASSLGGGEDQPQHF. Written as DNA, the CDR3 is TGTGCCAGCAGTTTAGGAGGGGGCGAAGATCAGCCCCAGCATTTT.

The CDR3 coding sequence is TGTGCCAGCAGCCCAGGGGTTAATCAGCCCCAGCATTTT. Its protein is CASSPGVNQPQHF. The V gene is TRBV7-8, the J gene TRBJ1-5, with D tentatively TRBD1 (6 bases). CDR1 and CDR2 (germline): SGHVS, FQNEAQ. Trimming shortened V by 5 bases and J by 4 bases, and 9 bases separated the two germline ends. CDR3 length: 13 residues.

The V gene is TRBV5-1, the J gene TRBJ2-3; 13 bases agree with TRBD2. Trimming cost V 4 bases and J 5 bases; bases outside gene matches: 7. The CDR3 length is 16 residues. Germline lookup yields CDR1 SGHRS and CDR2 YFSETQ. CDR3 sequence (DNA): TGCGCCAGCAGCACCGGGACTAGCGGGATGGTAGATACGCAGTATTTT. As protein: CASSTGTSGMVDTQYF.

The chain employs TRBV19 and TRBJ1-2, with a possible D match to TRBD1 (5 bases). Trimming took off 5 bases at V and 3 bases at J, with 10 bases between the two ends. This CDR3 contains 13 residues. The germline gives CDR1 LNHDA, CDR2 SQIVND (reference sequence). CDR3 coding DNA: TGTGCCAGTAGTCGGACATCCGACTATGGCTACACCTTC. Translating it yields CASSRTSDYGYTF.

The rearrangement joins TRBV18 to TRBJ2-7; a weak D match, TRBD1 (6 bases). CDR3 length: 13 residues. Trimming left V 3 bases short and J 3 bases short, with 9 bases between. Germline CDR1 is KGHSH and CDR2 is LQKENI. The CDR3 sequence: CASSPAQGYEQYF. The CDR3 DNA reads TGTGCCAGCTCACCCGCACAGGGCTACGAGCAGTACTTC. Full variable domain (outside the CDR3, taken from reference TRBV18 and TRBJ2-7): NAGVMQNPRHLVRRRGQEARLRCSPMKGHSHVYWYRQLPEEGLKFMVYLQKENIIDESGMPKERFSAEFPKEGPSILRIQQVVRGDSAAYFCASSPAQGYEQYFGPGTRLTVT.

CDR3 sequence reads: CASKSRDSRVRGYTF. The CDR3 DNA reads as TGTGCCAGCAAATCACGGGACAGCCGGGTACGGGGCTACACCTTC. The chain uses TRBV6-5 and TRBJ1-2; 7 bases map to TRBD1. Germline V gene sequence: CDR1 MNHEY, CDR2 SVGAGI. V gave up 7 bases and J gave up 8 bases; unmatched junction bases: 16. CDR3 length: 15 amino acids.

The chain recombines TRBV4-1 with TRBJ1-6; the D gene is possibly TRBD1 (5 bases). Trimming cost V 1 base and J 12 bases, with 16 bases left between them. This CDR3 region has 15 residues. Germline V gene lookup returns CDR1 MGHRA and CDR2 YSYEKL. CDR3 region: CASSQGGGKIEPLHF. The CDR3 coding sequence is TGCGCCAGCAGCCAAGGGGGCGGTAAAATTGAACCCCTCCACTTT.